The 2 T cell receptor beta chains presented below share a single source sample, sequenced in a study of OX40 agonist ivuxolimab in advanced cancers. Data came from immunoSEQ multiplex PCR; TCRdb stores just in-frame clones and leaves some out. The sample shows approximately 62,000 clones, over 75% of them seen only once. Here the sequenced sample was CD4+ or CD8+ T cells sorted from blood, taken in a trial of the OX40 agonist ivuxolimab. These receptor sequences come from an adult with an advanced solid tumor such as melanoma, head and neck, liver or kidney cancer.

The CDR3 reads CASSRGQTPREQYF. In DNA form, the CDR3 reads TGTGCCAGTAGTAGGGGACAGACCCCTCGCGAGCAGTACTTC. V gene TRBV19 combines with J gene TRBJ2-7; 7 bases are a match to TRBD1. Looked up from germline, CDR1 is LNHDA and CDR2 is SQIVND (reference sequence). The CDR3 extends over 14 amino acids. V trimming: 4 bases; J trimming: 6 bases; junction bases outside the gene matches: 9.

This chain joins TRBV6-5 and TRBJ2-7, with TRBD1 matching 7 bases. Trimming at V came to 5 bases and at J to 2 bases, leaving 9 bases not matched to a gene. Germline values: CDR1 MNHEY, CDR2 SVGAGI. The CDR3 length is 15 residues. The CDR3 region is CASSRQGPGPYEQYF. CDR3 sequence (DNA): TGTGCCAGCAGTCGACAGGGCCCGGGCCCCTACGAGCAGTACTTC.